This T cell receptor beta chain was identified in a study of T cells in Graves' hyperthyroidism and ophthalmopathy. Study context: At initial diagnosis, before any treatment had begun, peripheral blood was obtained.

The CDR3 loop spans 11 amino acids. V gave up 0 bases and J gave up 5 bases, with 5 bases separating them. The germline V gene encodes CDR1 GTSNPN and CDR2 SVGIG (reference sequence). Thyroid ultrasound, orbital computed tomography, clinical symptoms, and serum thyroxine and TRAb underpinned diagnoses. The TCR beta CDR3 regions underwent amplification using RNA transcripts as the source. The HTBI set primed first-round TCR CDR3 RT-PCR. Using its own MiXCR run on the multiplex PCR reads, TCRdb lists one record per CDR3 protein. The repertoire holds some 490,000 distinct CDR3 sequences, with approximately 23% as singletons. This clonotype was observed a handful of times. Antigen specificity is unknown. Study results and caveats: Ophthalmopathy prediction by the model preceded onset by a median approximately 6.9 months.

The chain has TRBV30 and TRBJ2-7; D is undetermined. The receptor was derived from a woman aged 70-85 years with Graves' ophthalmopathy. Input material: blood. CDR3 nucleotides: TGTGCCTGGAGTGTAGGGAACGAGCAGTACTTC. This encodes CAWSVGNEQYF.